Sequencing of this T cell receptor (beta chain) was carried out in a study of cytomegalovirus exposure and HLA in healthy donors. PCR primers comprised 60 Vbeta and 13 Jbeta primers. TCRdb keeps only in-frame clones here, not all; method: immunoSEQ multiplex PCR. The sample has 80,000 to 100,000 clones, roughly 80% seen once; the top ten hold 6.5% to 8%. Trimming at V came to 6 bases and at J to 0 bases, leaving 17 bases not matched to a gene. The length of the CDR3 is 20 residues. CDR1 is SGHRS and CDR2 is YFSETQ in the germline V gene. This receptor was identified in a man aged 45-65 years in good health and CMV-seropositive. J is TRBJ2-1 and V is TRBV5-1; 11 bases match TRBD2. The sequencing sample was made of PBMCs. The CDR3, as DNA: TGCGCCAGCAACTCAAATCTAGCGGGGGGCCGTTTTCGCTCCTACAATGAGCAGTTCTTC. This translates into CASNSNLAGGRFRSYNEQFF. Drawing the rest from reference TRBV5-1 and TRBJ2-1, the complete variable domain is KAGVTQTPRYLIKTRGQQVTLSCSPISGHRSVSWYQQTPGQGLQFLFEYFSETQRNKGNFPGRFSGRQFSNSRSEMNVSTLELGDSALYLCASNSNLAGGRFRSYNEQFFGPGTRLTVL.